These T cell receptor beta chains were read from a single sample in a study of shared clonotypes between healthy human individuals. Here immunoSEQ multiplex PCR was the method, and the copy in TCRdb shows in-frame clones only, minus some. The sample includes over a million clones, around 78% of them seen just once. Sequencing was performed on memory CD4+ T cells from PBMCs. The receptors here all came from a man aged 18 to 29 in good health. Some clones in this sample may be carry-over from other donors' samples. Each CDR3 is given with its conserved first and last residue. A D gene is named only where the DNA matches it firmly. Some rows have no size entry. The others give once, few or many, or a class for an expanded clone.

cdr3_nt: TGTGCCAGCAGTTCCCAGGGGGAGACTAACACCGGGGAGCTGTTTTTT
cdr3_aa: CASSSQGETNTGELFF
cdr3_length: 16
j_call: TRBJ2-2
d_call: TRBD1
clone_size: NA
v_call: TRBV5-4

cdr3_nt: TGTGCCAGCAGCTTTGGACTAGCGGGAAGCTATGAGCAGTTCTTC
cdr3_aa: CASSFGLAGSYEQFF
cdr3_length: 15
j_call: TRBJ2-1
d_call: TRBD2
clone_size: NA
v_call: TRBV5-4

cdr3_nt: TGCGCCAGCAGCTTGGATGGGGTTATCGGCTACACCTTC
cdr3_aa: CASSLDGVIGYTF
cdr3_length: 13
j_call: TRBJ1-2
d_call: NA
clone_size: NA
v_call: TRBV5-1

cdr3_nt: TGTGCCAGCAGCTTCGGACAGGGGGCGATCACTGAAGCTTTCTTT
cdr3_aa: CASSFGQGAITEAFF
cdr3_length: 15
j_call: TRBJ1-1
d_call: TRBD1
clone_size: few
v_call: TRBV7-3

cdr3_nt: TGTGCCAGCAGTTCATTAGCGGGAGGGCCTTACGAGCAGTACTTC
cdr3_aa: CASSSLAGGPYEQYF
cdr3_length: 15
j_call: TRBJ2-7
d_call: TRBD2
clone_size: many
v_call: TRBV28

cdr3_nt: TGTGCCAGCATCAACGAAGCAGATACGCAGTATTTT
cdr3_aa: CASINEADTQYF
cdr3_length: 12
j_call: TRBJ2-3
d_call: NA
clone_size: NA
v_call: TRBV6-6

cdr3_nt: TGTGCCAGCAGCTTAACGTATAGGGCCCGCAATCAGCCCCAGCATTTT
cdr3_aa: CASSLTYRARNQPQHF
cdr3_length: 16
j_call: TRBJ1-5
d_call: NA
clone_size: NA
v_call: TRBV7-8

cdr3_nt: TGTGCCAGCAGCACTACGAGAGCCACTGAAGCTTTCTTT
cdr3_aa: CASSTTRATEAFF
cdr3_length: 13
j_call: TRBJ1-1
d_call: NA
clone_size: NA
v_call: TRBV6-6

cdr3_nt: TGTGCCAGCAGCAGGGGTATGTCAGATACGCAGTATTTT
cdr3_aa: CASSRGMSDTQYF
cdr3_length: 13
j_call: TRBJ2-3
d_call: NA
clone_size: NA
v_call: TRBV11-3

cdr3_nt: TGTGCCAGCAGCCAAAGTGCTACCTCTGGAAACACCATATATTTT
cdr3_aa: CASSQSATSGNTIYF
cdr3_length: 15
j_call: TRBJ1-3
d_call: NA
clone_size: NA
v_call: TRBV14

cdr3_nt: TGTGCCAGCAGCGAGACAGGGTTGAACACTGAAGCTTTCTTT
cdr3_aa: CASSETGLNTEAFF
cdr3_length: 14
j_call: TRBJ1-1
d_call: TRBD1
clone_size: NA
v_call: TRBV9

cdr3_nt: TGTGCCTGGAGTGTCCGGTCGAATCAGCCCCAGCATTTT
cdr3_aa: CAWSVRSNQPQHF
cdr3_length: 13
j_call: TRBJ1-5
d_call: NA
clone_size: NA
v_call: TRBV30

cdr3_nt: TGTGCCAGCAGTTACGGAGTCCCCGGGGAGCTGTTTTTT
cdr3_aa: CASSYGVPGELFF
cdr3_length: 13
j_call: TRBJ2-2
d_call: NA
clone_size: once
v_call: TRBV6-6

cdr3_nt: TGTGCCAGCAGCTTAGGGGCAGCGACGGGAGGCTACGAGCAGTACTTC
cdr3_aa: CASSLGAATGGYEQYF
cdr3_length: 16
j_call: TRBJ2-7
d_call: TRBD2
clone_size: NA
v_call: TRBV7-8

cdr3_nt: TGTGCCAGCAGTCCCGACAGGTTCTATGGCTACACCTTC
cdr3_aa: CASSPDRFYGYTF
cdr3_length: 13
j_call: TRBJ1-2
d_call: NA
clone_size: NA
v_call: TRBV7-2

cdr3_nt: TGTGCCAGCACGTCCCTAGGAGGTCTTGGGGCCGGGGAGCTGTTTTTT
cdr3_aa: CASTSLGGLGAGELFF
cdr3_length: 16
j_call: TRBJ2-2
d_call: NA
clone_size: NA
v_call: TRBV27

cdr3_nt: TGCGCCAGCGCCACCAGGGGGAGGGAGACCCAGTACTTC
cdr3_aa: CASATRGRETQYF
cdr3_length: 13
j_call: TRBJ2-5
d_call: NA
clone_size: NA
v_call: TRBV5-1

cdr3_nt: NA
cdr3_aa: CASSSSMRGTSGPEETQYF
cdr3_length: 19
j_call: TRBJ2-5
d_call: NA
clone_size: NA
v_call: TRBV28

cdr3_nt: TGTGCCAGCAGTTTATCTGGGGGGAATCTGGGTGAGCAGTTCTTC
cdr3_aa: CASSLSGGNLGEQFF
cdr3_length: 15
j_call: TRBJ2-1
d_call: NA
clone_size: NA
v_call: TRBV27

cdr3_nt: TGTGCCAGCAGCTTATGGACAGTCCAGGGGACCCAGTACTTC
cdr3_aa: CASSLWTVQGTQYF
cdr3_length: 14
j_call: TRBJ2-5
d_call: NA
clone_size: NA
v_call: TRBV7-9

cdr3_nt: TGTGCCAGCAGCGGGACATTTTCCTACGAGCAGTACTTC
cdr3_aa: CASSGTFSYEQYF
cdr3_length: 13
j_call: TRBJ2-7
d_call: NA
clone_size: few
v_call: TRBV6-6

cdr3_nt: TGTGCCAGCAGCTTCCCGGGGGCGCTGGGATACAATGAGCAGTTCTTC
cdr3_aa: CASSFPGALGYNEQFF
cdr3_length: 16
j_call: TRBJ2-1
d_call: NA
clone_size: once
v_call: TRBV5-4

cdr3_nt: TGTGCCAGCAGCCTTCAGGAGGGTGGTTGGCACGAGCAGTACTTC
cdr3_aa: CASSLQEGGWHEQYF
cdr3_length: 15
j_call: TRBJ2-7
d_call: NA
clone_size: NA
v_call: TRBV7-2

cdr3_nt: TGTGCCAGCAGCCCCACTAGCTCCTATGAGCAGTTCTTC
cdr3_aa: CASSPTSSYEQFF
cdr3_length: 13
j_call: TRBJ2-1
d_call: NA
clone_size: NA
v_call: TRBV11-3

cdr3_nt: TGTGCCAGCAAGCGGGCAGGCGCTGGGTACGAGCAGTACTTC
cdr3_aa: CASKRAGAGYEQYF
cdr3_length: 14
j_call: TRBJ2-7
d_call: NA
clone_size: few
v_call: TRBV6-5

cdr3_nt: TGCGCCAGCAGCTTATGGGGTAACACTGAAGCTTTCTTT
cdr3_aa: CASSLWGNTEAFF
cdr3_length: 13
j_call: TRBJ1-1
d_call: NA
clone_size: once
v_call: TRBV5-1

cdr3_nt: TGTGCCAGCAGCAACACGAGGAAGAACACTGAAGCTTTCTTT
cdr3_aa: CASSNTRKNTEAFF
cdr3_length: 14
j_call: TRBJ1-1
d_call: NA
clone_size: NA
v_call: TRBV7-9

cdr3_nt: TGTGCCAGCAGTGAAAGGGTCAGGGGGGATGGCTACACCTTC
cdr3_aa: CASSERVRGDGYTF
cdr3_length: 14
j_call: TRBJ1-2
d_call: TRBD1
clone_size: once
v_call: TRBV2

cdr3_nt: TGCGCCAGCAGCTTGGCTATCCAGAGGGTAGGGAACACTGAAGCTTTCTTT
cdr3_aa: CASSLAIQRVGNTEAFF
cdr3_length: 17
j_call: TRBJ1-1
d_call: NA
clone_size: NA
v_call: TRBV5-1

cdr3_nt: TGTGCCAGCAGTTACCCCGACAGGGGGAGAGAAAAACTGTTTTTT
cdr3_aa: CASSYPDRGREKLFF
cdr3_length: 15
j_call: TRBJ1-4
d_call: TRBD1
clone_size: once
v_call: TRBV6-6

cdr3_nt: TGTGCCAGTAGTATTTTAGGGGGTGACCTGGAAGCTTTCTTT
cdr3_aa: CASSILGGDLEAFF
cdr3_length: 14
j_call: TRBJ1-1
d_call: NA
clone_size: NA
v_call: TRBV19

cdr3_nt: TGCGCCAGCAGCCAAGACCCTCGACAGGAAACTAATGAAAAACTGTTTTTT
cdr3_aa: CASSQDPRQETNEKLFF
cdr3_length: 17
j_call: TRBJ1-4
d_call: NA
clone_size: NA
v_call: TRBV4-3

cdr3_nt: TGCGCCAGCAGCCTAGCGGAGGTATTAGTGAATGAGCAGTTCTTC
cdr3_aa: CASSLAEVLVNEQFF
cdr3_length: 15
j_call: TRBJ2-1
d_call: NA
clone_size: NA
v_call: TRBV4-1

cdr3_nt: TGCAGCGTTGCGTCCTATGGCTACACCTTC
cdr3_aa: CSVASYGYTF
cdr3_length: 10
j_call: TRBJ1-2
d_call: NA
clone_size: NA
v_call: TRBV29-1

cdr3_nt: TGTGCCAGCAGTGAGCAGGGAAACACTGAAGCTTTCTTT
cdr3_aa: CASSEQGNTEAFF
cdr3_length: 13
j_call: TRBJ1-1
d_call: NA
clone_size: NA
v_call: TRBV11-3

cdr3_nt: TGTGCCAGCAGCTTTGCCGGGAGGGCCTACAATGAGCAGTTCTTC
cdr3_aa: CASSFAGRAYNEQFF
cdr3_length: 15
j_call: TRBJ2-1
d_call: TRBD2
clone_size: NA
v_call: TRBV7-9

cdr3_nt: TGCGCCAGCAGCTTGTTTGGCACGACAACTAATGAAAAACTGTTTTTT
cdr3_aa: CASSLFGTTTNEKLFF
cdr3_length: 16
j_call: TRBJ1-4
d_call: NA
clone_size: many
v_call: TRBV5-1

cdr3_nt: TGTGCCAGCAGCCAAGGGACTAGCACAGATACGCAGTATTTT
cdr3_aa: CASSQGTSTDTQYF
cdr3_length: 14
j_call: TRBJ2-3
d_call: NA
clone_size: few
v_call: TRBV11-2

cdr3_nt: TGTGCCAGCCATCCCCAAGGGCTTGGCTACACCTTC
cdr3_aa: CASHPQGLGYTF
cdr3_length: 12
j_call: TRBJ1-2
d_call: NA
clone_size: many
v_call: TRBV2

cdr3_nt: TGTGCCAGCAGCTTAGCGCGGGGCTCGTTCTATGGCTACACCTTC
cdr3_aa: CASSLARGSFYGYTF
cdr3_length: 15
j_call: TRBJ1-2
d_call: NA
clone_size: NA
v_call: TRBV7-2

cdr3_nt: TGTGCCAGCAGCGCGACAGGGACGAACACTGAAGCTTTCTTT
cdr3_aa: CASSATGTNTEAFF
cdr3_length: 14
j_call: TRBJ1-1
d_call: TRBD1
clone_size: NA
v_call: TRBV7-3

cdr3_nt: TGTGCCAGCTCACCACAACGGGAGAGCTCCTACGAGCAGTACTTC
cdr3_aa: CASSPQRESSYEQYF
cdr3_length: 15
j_call: TRBJ2-7
d_call: NA
clone_size: NA
v_call: TRBV18